Shown below are 5 T cell receptor beta chains from a single sample sequenced in a study of blood T cell repertoires in COVID-19. The method was immunoSEQ multiplex PCR; TCRdb's version includes in-frame clones alone and lacks a portion of them. Of a few hundred thousand clones listed, around nine tenths are singletons. Sequenced sample: PBMCs or T cells enriched from blood (not recorded which). The receptors originated from a woman in her forties or fifties who had recovered from COVID-19.

This rearrangement joins TRBV19 to TRBJ2-3; a weak D match, TRBD1 (5 bases). This CDR3 region has 13 residues. Trimming took 6 bases from V and 0 from J, leaving 7 bases between them. The germline V gene encodes CDR1 LNHDA and CDR2 SQIVND (reference sequence). The CDR3 here is CASSRASTDTQYF. The CDR3 nucleotides read TGTGCCAGTAGCAGGGCTAGCACAGATACGCAGTATTTT. Looking up the rest from reference TRBV19 and TRBJ2-3 gives the full variable domain: DGGITQSPKYLFRKEGQNVTLSCEQNLNHDAMYWYRQDPGQGLRLIYYSQIVNDFQKGDIAEGYSVSREKKESFPLTVTSAQKNPTAFYLCASSRASTDTQYFGPGTRLTVL.

This clone was recorded only once. V usage is TRBV7-9 and J usage is TRBJ2-5; D is perhaps TRBD2 (5 bases). The CDR3 sequence is 12 residues long. The V gene's germline CDR1 is SEHNR and CDR2 FQNEAQ (reference sequence). The V and J ends lost 1 base and 5 bases respectively, with 5 bases between them. CDR3 bases: TGTGCCAGCAGCTTAGGGGAGGAGACCCAGTACTTC. Amino acid sequence: CASSLGEETQYF. Based on the CDR3 plus reference TRBV7-9 and TRBJ2-5, the full variable domain is DTGVSQNPRHKITKRGQNVTFRCDPISEHNRLYWYRQTLGQGPEFLTYFQNEAQLEKSRLLSDRFSAERPKGSFSTLEIQRTEQGDSAMYLCASSLGEETQYFGPGTRLLVL.

This clone was seen once. V gene TRBV9 combines with J gene TRBJ2-5; 8 nucleotides match TRBD2. Trimming took 0 bases from V and 5 from J; bases not matched to a gene: 9. The CDR3 is 16 residues long. Germline lookup yields CDR1 SGDLS and CDR2 YYNGEE. The CDR3 sequence: CASSVAWSAGGETQYF. CDR3 nucleotides: TGTGCCAGCAGCGTAGCTTGGAGCGCGGGGGGCGAGACCCAGTACTTC.

The rearrangement links TRBV7-9 to TRBJ1-1, with 12 bases that match TRBD1. The CDR3 length is 18 residues. J was trimmed by 0 bases and V by 1 base; bases with no gene match: 6. Germline CDR1 SEHNR, CDR2 FQNEAQ (reference sequence). The CDR3 region has the DNA TGTGCCAGCAGCTTAGAGGGGACAGGGGGCTTTATGAACACTGAAGCTTTCTTT. Residues: CASSLEGTGGFMNTEAFF. The entire variable domain, with the rest obtained from reference TRBV7-9 and TRBJ1-1, is as follows: DTGVSQNPRHKITKRGQNVTFRCDPISEHNRLYWYRQTLGQGPEFLTYFQNEAQLEKSRLLSDRFSAERPKGSFSTLEIQRTEQGDSAMYLCASSLEGTGGFMNTEAFFGQGTRLTVV.

The gene calls are TRBV28 and TRBJ2-3; possibly TRBD2 for D (7 bases). The CDR3 contains 15 residues. Between the trimmed V and J ends, which lost 2 bases and 1 base, there was a span of 10 bases. Per germline, CDR1 MDHEN and CDR2 SYDVKM. CDR3 region: CASSLGGAGTDTQYF. DNA for the CDR3: TGTGCCAGCAGTTTAGGGGGGGCGGGCACAGATACGCAGTATTTT.